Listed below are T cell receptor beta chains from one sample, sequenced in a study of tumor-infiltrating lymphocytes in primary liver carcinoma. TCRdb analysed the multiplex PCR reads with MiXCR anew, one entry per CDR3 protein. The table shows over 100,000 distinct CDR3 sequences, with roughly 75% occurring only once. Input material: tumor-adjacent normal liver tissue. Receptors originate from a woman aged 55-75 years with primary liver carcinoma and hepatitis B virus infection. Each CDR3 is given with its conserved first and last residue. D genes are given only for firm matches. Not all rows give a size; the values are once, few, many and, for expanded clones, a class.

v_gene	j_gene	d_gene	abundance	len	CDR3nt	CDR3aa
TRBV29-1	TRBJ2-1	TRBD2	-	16	TGCAGCGTAGTTAAGCCAGCGGGAGCATCGGTCAATGAGCAGCTCTTC	CSVVKPAGASVNEQLF
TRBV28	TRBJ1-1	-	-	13	TGTGTCAGCAGCCTTCCCGTGAATACTGAAGCTTTCTTT	CVSSLPVNTEAFF
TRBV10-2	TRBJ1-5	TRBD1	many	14	TGCGCCAGCAGCATGACAGGGGAGAGGCAGCCCCAGCATTTT	CASSMTGERQPQHF
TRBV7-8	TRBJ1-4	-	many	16	TGTGCCAGCAGCTTAGGGGGACAAGGCCATAATGAAAAACTGTTTTTT	CASSLGGQGHNEKLFF
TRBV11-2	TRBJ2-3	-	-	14	TGTGTCAGCAACATGGGACTTCCCACAGATACGCAGTATTTT	CVSNMGLPTDTQYF
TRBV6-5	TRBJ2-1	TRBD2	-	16	TGTGCCAGCAGGTCCACCCTCAGTAGCGGGTTCGATGAGCAGTTCTTC	CASRSTLSSGFDEQFF
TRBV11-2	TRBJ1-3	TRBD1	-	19	TGTGCCACCAGCTCACGCCCGGACAGGGGAGCGTACTTTGGAGACACCATATATTTT	CATSSRPDRGAYFGDTIYF
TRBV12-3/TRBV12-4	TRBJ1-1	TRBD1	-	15	TGTGCCAGCAGCCAGACGACAGGGATCGGCACTGAAGCTCTCTTT	CASSQTTGIGTEALF
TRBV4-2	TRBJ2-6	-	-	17	TGTGCCAGCAGCCAAGGATCGTCAGGCCCTGGGGTCAACGTCCTGACTTTC	CASSQGSSGPGVNVLTF
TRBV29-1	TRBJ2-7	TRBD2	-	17	TGCAGTGTTGGGGGTCCCATGGCGGGAGCCCCCTCCTACGAGCAGTACTTC	CSVGGPMAGAPSYEQYF
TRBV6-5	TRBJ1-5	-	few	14	TGTGCCAGCAGTTACTCGGGAAAACATCAGCTCCAGCATTTT	CASSYSGKHQLQHF
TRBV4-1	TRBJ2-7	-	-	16	-	CASGQFASGIGYEQYF
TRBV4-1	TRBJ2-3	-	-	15	TGCGCCAGCAGTCGGATAGTGGGAGCGTCAGATACGCATTATTTT	CASSRIVGASDTHYF
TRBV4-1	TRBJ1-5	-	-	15	TGCGCCAGCAGCCCAGCAGTAAGGCACAATCAGCCCCAGCATTTT	CASSPAVRHNQPQHF
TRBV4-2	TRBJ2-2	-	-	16	TGTGCCAGCAGCCAAGGGGCCTTTATGAACACCGGGGAGCTGTTTTTT	CASSQGAFMNTGELFF
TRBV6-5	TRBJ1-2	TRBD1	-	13	TGTGCCAGCAGTTACGAAGGGGGCGACGGCTACACCTTC	CASSYEGGDGYTF
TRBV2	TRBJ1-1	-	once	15	TGCGCCAGCCTCTACCGGGGGCTGGGGAACACTGAAGCTTTCTTT	CASLYRGLGNTEAFF
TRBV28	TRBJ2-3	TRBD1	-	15	TGTGCCAGCAGCCTGGGACAGGGGTTCTCAGATACGCAGTATTTT	CASSLGQGFSDTQYF
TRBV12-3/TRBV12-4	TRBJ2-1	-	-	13	TGTGTCAGTAGACCTGGAGTATACAATGTGCAGTTCTTC	CVSRPGVYNVQFF
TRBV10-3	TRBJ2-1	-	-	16	TGTGCCATCAGGACAGAGGGAGTCACGGACTACAATGAGCAGTTCTTC	CAIRTEGVTDYNEQFF
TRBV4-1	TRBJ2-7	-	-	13	TGCGCCAGCAGCCTAGGTCCACCCTACGAGCACTACTTC	CASSLGPPYEHYF
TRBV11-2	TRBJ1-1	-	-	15	TGCACCAGCAGCCTCCCGACAGGTCAAGGGACTGAAGCTTTCTTT	CTSSLPTGQGTEAFF
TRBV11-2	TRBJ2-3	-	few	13	TGTGCCAGCAGCTTAGACAGGACTTATACGCAGTATTTT	CASSLDRTYTQYF
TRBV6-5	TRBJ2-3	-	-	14	TGTGCCAGCATCGGATTATCGGGGTCAAATATGCAGTATTTT	CASIGLSGSNMQYF
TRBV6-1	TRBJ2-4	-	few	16	TGTGCCAGCAGCGATAGGGCTGGGCGTAGGAGAAACATTCAGTACTTC	CASSDRAGRRRNIQYF
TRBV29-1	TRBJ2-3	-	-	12	TGCAGCGCTGCCCTGGGGGCAGATACGCAGTATTTT	CSAALGADTQYF
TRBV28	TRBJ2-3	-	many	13	TGTGCCAGCAGTTTATCCGCCACAGATACGCAGTATTTT	CASSLSATDTQYF
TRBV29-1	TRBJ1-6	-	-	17	TGCAGCGGTAACCGGGACAAATGGAGCTCCTATAATTCGCCCCTCCACTTT	CSGNRDKWSSYNSPLHF
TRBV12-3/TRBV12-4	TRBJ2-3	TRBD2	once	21	TGTGCCAGCAGTTCACAAAGAACTAGCGGGAGGGGGGATCTAAACACAGATACGCAGTATTTC	CASSSQRTSGRGDLNTDTQYF
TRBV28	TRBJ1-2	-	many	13	TGTGCCACCATGCTGCTGGCGAGGGCTGGCTACACCTTC	CATMLLARAGYTF
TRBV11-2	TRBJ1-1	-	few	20	TGTGCCAGCAGCTCACATCAGCACGGACACCTTCGCTTTTGGGGATATGAAGCTTTCTTT	CASSSHQHGHLRFWGYEAFF
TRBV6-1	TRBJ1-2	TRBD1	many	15	TGTGCCAGCAGTGACGACAGGGGGGTGTACTATGGCTACACCTTC	CASSDDRGVYYGYTF
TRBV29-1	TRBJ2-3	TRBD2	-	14	TGTAGCCTGTCGGGGCGGGGGATCACAGATACGCAGTATTTT	CSLSGRGITDTQYF
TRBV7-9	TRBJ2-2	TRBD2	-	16	TGTGCCAGCAGCCTAGGACTAGCGGGAGAATCCGGGGAGCTGTTTTTT	CASSLGLAGESGELFF
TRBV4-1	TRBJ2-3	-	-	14	TGCGCCGGCAGCCAGCTGGCATGGGCAGATACGCAGTATTTT	CAGSQLAWADTQYF
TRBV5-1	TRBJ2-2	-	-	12	TGCGCCAGCACCGGGAACAATGGGGAGCTGTTTTTT	CASTGNNGELFF
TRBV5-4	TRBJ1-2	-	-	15	TGTGCCAGCAGCCCTGTTGACAGGCCTGGGTATGGCTACACCTTC	CASSPVDRPGYGYTF
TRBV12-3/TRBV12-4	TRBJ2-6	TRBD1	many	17	TGTGCCAGCAGTTTTGCTCCCCAGGGGGTTGGGGCCAACGTCCTGACTTTC	CASSFAPQGVGANVLTF
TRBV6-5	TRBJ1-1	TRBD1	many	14	TGTGCCAGCAGCACCCCCCAAGGGGGCCCGGAAGCTTTCTTT	CASSTPQGGPEAFF
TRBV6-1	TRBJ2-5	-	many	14	TGTGCCAGCAGTGAATACCGCGGACGCGAGACCCAGTACTTC	CASSEYRGRETQYF
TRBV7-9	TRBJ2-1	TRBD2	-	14	TGTGCCAGCAGCCCCGGGGGGATGGTGGATGAACAGCTCTTC	CASSPGGMVDEQLF
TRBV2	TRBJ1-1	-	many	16	TGTGCCAGCAGTGAATTCCGCGGGACGTCGAACACTGAAGCTTTCTTT	CASSEFRGTSNTEAFF
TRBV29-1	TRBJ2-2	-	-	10	TGCAGCGTTGGGGCCGGGGAGCTGTTTTTT	CSVGAGELFF
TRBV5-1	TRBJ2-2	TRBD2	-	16	TGCGACAGCAGCTTTAGAGCGGGAGTCGGTCCCAGGGAGCTGTTTTTT	CDSSFRAGVGPRELFF
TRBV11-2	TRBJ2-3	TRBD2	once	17	TGTGCCAGCAGCTCCCCCGCCACTAGCGTAGACACATATACGCAGTATTTT	CASSSPATSVDTYTQYF
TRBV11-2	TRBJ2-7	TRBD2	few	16	TGTGCCGCGGCCGGGGCTAGCGGGAAAGGCGCCCACGAGCAGTACTTC	CAAAGASGKGAHEQYF
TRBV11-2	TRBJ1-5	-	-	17	TGTGCCAGCAGTTTAGGCCCCTCGGGGGCTGAGAATAAGCCCCAGCATTTT	CASSLGPSGAENKPQHF
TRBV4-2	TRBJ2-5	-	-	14	TGTGCCAGCAGCCGCATATCGGACCAAGAGACCCAGTACTTC	CASSRISDQETQYF
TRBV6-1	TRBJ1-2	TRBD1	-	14	TGTGCCAGCAATGAAAACTGGACAGGGGAAGGCTACACATTC	CASNENWTGEGYTF
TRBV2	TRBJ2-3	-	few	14	TGTGCCAGCAAAAGGAGGGATGGGACAGATACGCAGTATTTT	CASKRRDGTDTQYF